Many counts were recorded for the clone carrying this T cell receptor beta chain. Antigen unknown. The sample originates from a study of T cells after yellow fever vaccination. This CDR3 has 15 amino acids. Per the germline V gene, CDR1 is DFQATT and CDR2 is SNEGSKA (reference sequence). J lost 4 bases, V lost 2 bases, and 7 bases had no gene match. Study-level points and caveats: Reappearance after the booster was observed for most primary-vaccination clones (about 95% CD4, over 75% CD8).

TCRdb fed the 5' RACE reads into MiXCR, producing one record per CDR3 protein. The table includes hundreds of thousands of distinct CDR3 sequences, about 4% detected once. This chain joins TRBV20-1 and TRBJ2-5; 10 nucleotides align to TRBD2. This clonotype originated in a young man who received the YFV17D yellow fever vaccine. Sequenced material: PBMCs, taken 5 days after the yellow fever booster vaccination. DNA of the CDR3: TGCAGTGCTAGATTACCCTCTAGCGGGGGAGAGACCCAGTACTTC. Its protein is CSARLPSSGGETQYF.